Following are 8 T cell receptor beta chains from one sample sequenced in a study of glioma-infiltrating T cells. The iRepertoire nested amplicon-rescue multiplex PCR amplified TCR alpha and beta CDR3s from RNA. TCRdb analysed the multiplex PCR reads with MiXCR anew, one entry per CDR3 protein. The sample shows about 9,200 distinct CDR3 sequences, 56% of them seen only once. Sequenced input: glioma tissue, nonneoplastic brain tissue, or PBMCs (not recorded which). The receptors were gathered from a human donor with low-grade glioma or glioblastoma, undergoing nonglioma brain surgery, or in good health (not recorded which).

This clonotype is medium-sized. CDR3 bases: TGTGCCAGCAACAACCCGACAGGAACCTACAATGAGCAGTTCTTC. It encodes CASNNPTGTYNEQFF. This chain uses TRBV7-9 with TRBJ2-1; TRBD1 might be the D (6 bases). Germline lookup yields CDR1 SEHNR and CDR2 FQNEAQ (reference sequence). Trimming took 7 bases from V and 2 from J, leaving 15 bases between them. CDR3 length equals 15 residues.

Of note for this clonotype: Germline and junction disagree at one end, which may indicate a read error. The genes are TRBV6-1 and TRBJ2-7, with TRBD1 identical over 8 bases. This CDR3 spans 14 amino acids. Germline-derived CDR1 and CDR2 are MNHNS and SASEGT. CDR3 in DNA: TGTGCAAGCAGTGCCTCCGGGACAGGCCACCAGCAGTACTTC. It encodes CASSASGTGHQQYF.

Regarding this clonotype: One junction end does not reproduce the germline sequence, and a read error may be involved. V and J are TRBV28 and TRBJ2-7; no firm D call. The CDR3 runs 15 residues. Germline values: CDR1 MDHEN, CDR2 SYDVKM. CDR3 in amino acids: CASSPNRAQSYEKYF. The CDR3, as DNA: TGTGCCAGCAGCCCTAACCGGGCGCAGTCCTACGAGAAGTACTTC.

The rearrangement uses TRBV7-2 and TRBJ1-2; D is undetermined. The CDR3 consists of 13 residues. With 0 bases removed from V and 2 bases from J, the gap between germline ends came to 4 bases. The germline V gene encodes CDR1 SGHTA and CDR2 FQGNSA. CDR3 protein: CASSLAPNYGYTF. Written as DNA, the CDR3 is TGTGCCAGCAGCTTAGCGCCGAACTATGGCTACACCTTC.

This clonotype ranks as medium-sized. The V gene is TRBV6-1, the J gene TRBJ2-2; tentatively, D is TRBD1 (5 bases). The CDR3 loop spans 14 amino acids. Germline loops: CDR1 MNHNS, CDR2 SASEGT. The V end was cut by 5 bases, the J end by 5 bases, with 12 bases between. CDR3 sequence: CASSRPRVTGELFF. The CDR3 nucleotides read TGTGCCAGCAGTAGACCCAGGGTTACCGGGGAGCTGTTTTTT.

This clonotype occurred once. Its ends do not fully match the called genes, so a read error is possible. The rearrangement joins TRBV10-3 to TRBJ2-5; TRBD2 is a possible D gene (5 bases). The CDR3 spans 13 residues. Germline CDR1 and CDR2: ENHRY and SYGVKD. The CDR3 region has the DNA TGTCCCATCATTGTTACGGGACAAGAGACCCAGTACTTC. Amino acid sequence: CPIIVTGQETQYF.

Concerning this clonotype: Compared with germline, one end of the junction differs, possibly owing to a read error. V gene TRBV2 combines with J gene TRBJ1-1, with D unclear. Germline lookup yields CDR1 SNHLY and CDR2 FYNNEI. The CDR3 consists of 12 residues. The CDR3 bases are TGTGCCAGCAGTGGCTTGAACACTCAAGCTTTCTTT. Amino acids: CASSGLNTQAFF.

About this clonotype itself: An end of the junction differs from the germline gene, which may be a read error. The CDR3 bases are TGTGCCAGCAGATCCTCTTACGGGAATCAGGCCCAGCATTTT. Its protein product is CASRSSYGNQAQHF. This chain links TRBV3-1 with TRBJ1-5; D call uncertain. Germline-derived CDR1 and CDR2 are LGHDT and YNNKEL (reference sequence). This CDR3 has 14 amino acids.